The sequence of this T cell receptor (beta chain) was determined in a study of T cell responses to AZD1222 COVID-19 vaccine. The CDR3 spans 19 residues. V lost 3 bases, J lost 0 bases, and 21 bases lay in between. Looked up from germline, CDR1 is MDHEN and CDR2 is SYDVKM. TCRdb keeps only in-frame clones here, not all; method: immunoSEQ multiplex PCR. Among about 150,000 clones listed, over 80% were seen once. The clonotype comes from an adult who received the AZD1222 COVID-19 vaccine. The J gene is TRBJ1-5, the V gene TRBV28; possible D gene TRBD1, 5 bases. The sequencing here drew on peripheral blood, taken 28 days after the second AZD1222 dose. The chain's CDR3 is CASSFPLQGLAYSNQPQHF. CDR3 DNA: TGTGCCAGCAGTTTCCCTCTCCAGGGATTAGCTTATAGCAATCAGCCCCAGCATTTT. The full variable domain, completed using reference TRBV28 and TRBJ1-5, is DVKVTQSSRYLVKRTGEKVFLECVQDMDHENMFWYRQDPGLGLRLIYFSYDVKMKEKGDIPEGYSVSREKKERFSLILESASTNQTSMYLCASSFPLQGLAYSNQPQHFGDGTRLSIL.